The next 27 T cell receptor beta chains were all read from a single sample in a study of vaccination and CD4 T cells after COVID-19. With the Oncomine TCR Beta short-read assay, DNA from cultured CD4+ T cells was sequenced. In TCRdb, the PCR reads were re-called with MiXCR into one record per CDR3 protein. The table includes some 16,000 distinct CDR3 sequences, approximately 50% detected once. Treatment here: roughly 11-day PBMC culture with coronavirus spike peptide pools or control peptides (ViraFEST assay). These receptors lack a known antigen. The source was CD4+ T cells from blood, cultured in vitro, collected before SARS-CoV-2 vaccination. The receptors stem from a human donor who had recovered from COVID-19.

This chain connects TRBV7-2 to TRBJ2-3; D possibly uses TRBD1 or TRBD2 (6 bases each). The CDR3 has 15 amino acids. Germline CDR1 and CDR2: SGHTA and FQGNSA. The V end was cut by 1 base, the J end by 5 bases, with 13 bases between. This CDR3 reads CASSLESGARDTQYF. In nucleotides, the CDR3 is TGTGCCAGCAGCTTAGAGTCGGGGGCCCGAGATACGCAGTATTTT.

V and J are TRBV6-2 or TRBV6-3 and TRBJ1-3; TRBD1 is a possible D gene (6 bases). This CDR3 has 12 residues. The germline V gene encodes CDR1 MNHEY and CDR2 SVGEGT. V lost 6 bases and J lost 7, with 10 bases in between. CDR3 DNA: TGTGCCAGCAGCCCGCAGGGGAACACCATATATTTT. Its translation is CASSPQGNTIYF.

This clonotype was seen more than once but under ten times. The gene calls are TRBV19 and TRBJ1-5; TRBD1 matches at 7 bases. The CDR3 runs to 13 residues. With 9 bases clipped from V and 4 bases from J, the junction kept 6 bases outside the gene matches. Germline V gives CDR1 LNHDA, CDR2 SQIVND (reference sequence). The CDR3 DNA reads as TGTGCCAGCGCGACAGGGACGAATCAGCCCCAGCATTTT. Its translation is CASATGTNQPQHF.

This chain connects TRBV6-1 to TRBJ1-5, with D possibly being TRBD1 (5 bases). V was cut by 1 base and J by 13 bases, with 14 bases left in between. The CDR3 loop spans 13 amino acids. Germline V gene data show CDR1 as MNHNS and CDR2 as SASEGT. As DNA, the CDR3 is TGTGCCAGCAGTGAAGTAGGCGGGGGGAAACAGCATTTT. This encodes CASSEVGGGKQHF.

The genes are TRBV20-1 and TRBJ1-5; no clear D. Trimming removed 6 bases at V and 1 base at J, with 16 bases between. The length of the CDR3 is 15 residues. Germline V lookup: CDR1 DFQATT, CDR2 SNEGSKA (reference sequence). The CDR3 DNA reads as TGCAGTGCCAACCCCGCCGGGAACAGCAATCAGCCCCAGCATTTT. Its protein is CSANPAGNSNQPQHF.

The rearrangement links TRBV19 to TRBJ2-2, with 9 bases identical to TRBD1. This CDR3 spans 14 amino acids. The V gene end was trimmed by 5 bases and the J gene end by 4 bases; junction bases not matched to a gene: 2. From germline, CDR1 is LNHDA and CDR2 SQIVND (reference sequence). The CDR3 loop is CASSGQGSTGELFF. CDR3 coding DNA: TGTGCCAGTAGTGGACAGGGGAGCACCGGGGAGCTGTTTTTT.

The chain combines TRBV19 with TRBJ1-2, with no clear D. Per the germline V gene, CDR1 is LNHDA and CDR2 is SQIVND (reference sequence). The V end lost 3 bases, the J end lost 7 bases, and 12 bases lay between the germline ends. The CDR3 sequence is 13 residues long. CDR3: CASSMGLVVGYTF. The CDR3 DNA follows: TGTGCCAGTAGTATGGGGTTAGTGGTTGGCTACACCTTC.

The chain combines TRBV5-4 with TRBJ2-5, with D maybe TRBD1 (5 bases). V was clipped by 1 base and J by 5 bases, with 15 bases between them. The V gene's germline CDR1 is SGHNT and CDR2 YYREEE (reference sequence). There are 15 residues in the CDR3. CDR3 amino acids: CASSLSARDGETQYF. DNA for the CDR3: TGTGCCAGCAGCTTGTCGGCCAGGGATGGGGAGACCCAGTACTTC.

The rearrangement links TRBV20-1 to TRBJ2-1; D is uncertain. The V end lost 6 bases, the J end lost 3 bases, and 24 bases lay between the germline ends. Germline lookup yields CDR1 DFQATT and CDR2 SNEGSKA (reference sequence). The CDR3 covers 17 residues. As DNA, the CDR3 is TGCAGTGCCTATGCTTCTCTAGGGCTAATCAACTACAATGAGCAGTTCTTC. The encoded protein is CSAYASLGLINYNEQFF.

This chain joins TRBV6-4 and TRBJ2-2, with 11 bases aligning to TRBD2. V lost 5 bases, J lost 4 bases, and 6 bases stayed unmatched. CDR1 MRHNA and CDR2 SNTAGT come from the germline V gene. The CDR3 runs to 16 residues. CDR3 bases: TGTGCCAGCAGTAAACTAGCGGGAGAAGGCACCGGGGAGCTGTTTTTT. Amino acids: CASSKLAGEGTGELFF.

The chain is built from TRBV5-4 and TRBJ1-2; possible D gene TRBD1, 5 bases. CDR3 size: 14 residues. Trimming left V 4 bases short and J 0 bases short, with 10 bases between. Germline V CDR1 and CDR2: SGHNT, YYREEE (reference sequence). The CDR3 DNA reads as TGTGCCAGCAGCGTGCAGGGTGCTAACTATGGCTACACCTTC. This gives the protein CASSVQGANYGYTF. The variable domain in full, with the rest retrieved from reference TRBV5-4 and TRBJ1-2, is ETGVTQSPTHLIKTRGQQVTLRCSSQSGHNTVSWYQQALGQGPQFIFQYYREEENGRGNFPPRFSGLQFPNYSSELNVNALELDDSALYLCASSVQGANYGYTFGSGTRLTVV.

In regard to this clonotype: The junction departs from germline at one end; a sequencing error may be responsible. As DNA, the CDR3 is TGTGCCGGCAGTTTCCAGACAGGGTACACCCCAGAGACCCAGTACTTC. Its translation is CAGSFQTGYTPETQYF. The chain combines TRBV6-5 with TRBJ2-5, with 7 nucleotides matching TRBD1. The CDR3 spans 16 residues. CDR1 MNHEY and CDR2 SVGAGI come from the germline V gene.

The chain joins TRBV30 to TRBJ1-5, with unresolved D. CDR3 length: 14 amino acids. Trimming removed 0 bases at V and 4 bases at J, with 10 bases between. CDR1 and CDR2 from the germline V gene are GTSNPN and SVGIG (reference sequence). In DNA, the CDR3 is TGTGCCTGGAGTGTAAAACAGCCTAATCAGCCCCAGCATTTT. Translated, it gives CAWSVKQPNQPQHF.

The gene calls are TRBV15 and TRBJ2-5; D might be TRBD2 (5 bases). Germline V lookup: CDR1 LNHNV, CDR2 YYDKDF (reference sequence). The CDR3 spans 14 residues. The chain's CDR3 is CATPWPRVRETQYF. CDR3 nucleotides: TGTGCTACTCCCTGGCCGCGGGTGAGAGAGACCCAGTACTTC.

The chain uses TRBV7-3 and TRBJ2-5; weak D call: TRBD2 (6 bases). This CDR3 region has 13 residues. Trimming removed 1 base at V and 5 bases at J, with 8 bases between. CDR1 and CDR2 (germline): SGHTA, FQGTGA. The DNA of the CDR3 is TGTGCCAGCAGCTTAAGTGGGACTGAGACCCAGTACTTC. This sequence encodes CASSLSGTETQYF.

This chain connects TRBV6-1 to TRBJ2-5; 9 bases are a match to TRBD1. The CDR3 length is 15 residues. Losses at the gene ends were 6 bases for V and 5 bases for J; bases not matched to a gene: 10. Per the germline V gene, CDR1 is MNHNS and CDR2 is SASEGT. The CDR3 protein is CASRRPGQGYETQYF. CDR3 nucleotide sequence: TGTGCCAGCAGGCGGCCGGGACAGGGCTACGAGACCCAGTACTTC.

This clonotype has just a few counts. The J gene is TRBJ1-2, the V gene TRBV20-1; no definite D call. The CDR3 sequence is 14 residues long. The V gene lost 3 bases and the J gene lost 1 base, with 12 bases spanning the gap. Per the germline V gene, CDR1 is DFQATT and CDR2 is SNEGSKA (reference sequence). CDR3 loop: CSASPLAGNYGYTF. DNA of the CDR3: TGCAGTGCTAGTCCCCTGGCCGGTAACTATGGCTACACCTTC.

The chain is built from TRBV15 and TRBJ2-1; 9 bases map to TRBD1. Germline loops: CDR1 LNHNV, CDR2 YYDKDF (reference sequence). Germline trimming cut 3 bases from V and 6 bases from J; bases unmatched to any gene: 3. The length of the CDR3 is 14 residues. The CDR3 here is CATSRLGQGNEQFF. CDR3 DNA: TGTGCCACCAGCAGGTTGGGACAGGGCAATGAGCAGTTCTTC.

This clonotype was observed a single time. The V and J genes are TRBV20-1 and TRBJ2-3, with 11 bases matching TRBD1. The CDR3 contains 15 residues. V shed 3 bases and J 4 bases; nucleotides not matched to a gene: 6. Germline V gene lookup returns CDR1 DFQATT and CDR2 SNEGSKA (reference sequence). The CDR3, as DNA: TGCAGTGCTAGGCCCGGGACAGGGGGTTCAGATACGCAGTATTTT. Translating it yields CSARPGTGGSDTQYF.

This clonotype showed up just a few times. The rearrangement joins TRBV20-1 to TRBJ1-5; no clear D. This CDR3 spans 14 amino acids. V was cut by 3 bases and J by 2 bases, with 11 bases left in between. The V gene's germline CDR1 is DFQATT and CDR2 SNEGSKA (reference sequence). The CDR3 DNA reads TGCAGTGCTAGGCCTGGATCGGGCAATCAGCCCCAGCATTTT. Residues: CSARPGSGNQPQHF.

The chain recombines TRBV5-1 with TRBJ2-5, with a weak D call TRBD1 (6 bases). In germline, CDR1 is SGHRS, CDR2 YFSETQ. The CDR3 spans 13 residues. The germline V and J ends were trimmed by 3 bases and 1 base, with 7 bases remaining between them. In nucleotides, the CDR3 is TGCGCCAGCAGCTCGACAGGCCAAGAGACCCAGTACTTC. Translating it yields CASSSTGQETQYF.

This clonotype was found a few times. The chain has TRBV6-2 or TRBV6-3 and TRBJ1-5, with D hard to call. The V end was cut by 2 bases, the J end by 4 bases, with 15 bases between. Germline CDR1 MNHEY, CDR2 SVGEGT. This CDR3 has 16 residues. The CDR3 reads CASSYPNPAGNQPQHF. CDR3 bases: TGTGCCAGCAGTTACCCAAATCCTGCGGGGAATCAGCCCCAGCATTTT.

The chain combines TRBV5-1 with TRBJ1-1; D is perhaps TRBD1 (5 bases). Germline loops: CDR1 SGHRS, CDR2 YFSETQ. The CDR3 covers 18 residues. Deletions cut 3 bases from V and 0 bases from J, with 21 bases between. The CDR3 here is CASSSQEGLSHMNTEAFF. The CDR3 DNA follows: TGCGCCAGCAGCTCACAGGAGGGACTCTCTCACATGAACACTGAAGCTTTCTTT.

There are a few counts of this clonotype. The V call is TRBV6-1, the J call TRBJ2-3; 12 nucleotides match TRBD2. Germline loops: CDR1 MNHNS, CDR2 SASEGT. J lost 4 bases, V lost 3 bases, and 5 bases had no gene match. This CDR3 comprises 16 residues. CDR3 nucleotides: TGTGCCAGCAGTGAGACTAGCGGGAGTTGGTCAGATACGCAGTATTTT. This encodes CASSETSGSWSDTQYF.

The rearrangement links TRBV7-2 to TRBJ2-7; 10 bases align to TRBD1. The trim removed 5 bases at V and 6 bases at J, leaving 10 bases unmatched. This CDR3 spans 15 amino acids. Germline loops: CDR1 SGHTA, CDR2 FQGNSA. CDR3 sequence: CASSPTGGGRVEQYF. CDR3 DNA sequence: TGTGCCAGCAGCCCGACAGGGGGCGGAAGGGTCGAGCAGTACTTC.

V usage is TRBV5-4 and J usage is TRBJ2-5, with TRBD1 matching 9 bases. This CDR3 comprises 14 residues. With V trimmed by 4 bases and J by 5 bases, 6 bases remained unmatched. CDR1 and CDR2 (germline): SGHNT, YYREEE (reference sequence). In DNA, the CDR3 is TGTGCCAGCAGCAGGACAGGGGTTTTGGAGACCCAGTACTTC. As protein: CASSRTGVLETQYF.

In its sample, this clonotype was seen once. The V call is TRBV10-1, the J call TRBJ2-3, with D tentatively TRBD2 (5 bases). V lost 9 bases, J lost 6 bases, and 16 bases lay in between. CDR1 and CDR2 (germline): WNHNN, SYGVQD (reference sequence). The CDR3 totals 13 residues. Here the CDR3 reads CARGRLILDTQYF. The CDR3 region has the DNA TGCGCCAGGGGGAGACTAATTTTGGATACGCAGTATTTT.